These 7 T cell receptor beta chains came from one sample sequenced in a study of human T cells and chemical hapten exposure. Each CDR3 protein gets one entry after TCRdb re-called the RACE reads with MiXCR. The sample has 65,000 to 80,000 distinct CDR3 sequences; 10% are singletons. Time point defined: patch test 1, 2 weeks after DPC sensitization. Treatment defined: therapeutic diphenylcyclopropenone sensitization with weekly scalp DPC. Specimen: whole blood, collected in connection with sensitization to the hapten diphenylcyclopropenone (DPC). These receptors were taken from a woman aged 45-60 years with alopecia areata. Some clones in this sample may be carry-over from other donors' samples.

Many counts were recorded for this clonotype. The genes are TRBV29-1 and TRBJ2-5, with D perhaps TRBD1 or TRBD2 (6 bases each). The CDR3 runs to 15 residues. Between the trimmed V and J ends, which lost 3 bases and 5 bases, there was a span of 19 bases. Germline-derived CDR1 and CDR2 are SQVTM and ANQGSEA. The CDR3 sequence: CSVEPLRGRGETQYF. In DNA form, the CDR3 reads TGCAGCGTTGAGCCCCTTCGGGGGCGCGGGGAGACCCAGTACTTC. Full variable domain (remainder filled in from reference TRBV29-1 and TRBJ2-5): SAVISQKPSRDICQRGTSLTIQCQVDSQVTMMFWYRQQPGQSLTLIATANQGSEATYESGFVIDKFPISRPNLTFSTLTVSNMSPEDSSIYLCSVEPLRGRGETQYFGPGTRLLVL.

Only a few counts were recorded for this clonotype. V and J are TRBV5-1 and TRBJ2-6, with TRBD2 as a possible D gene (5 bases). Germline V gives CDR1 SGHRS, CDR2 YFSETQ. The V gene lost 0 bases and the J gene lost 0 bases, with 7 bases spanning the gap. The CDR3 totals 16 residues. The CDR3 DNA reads TGCGCCAGCAGCTTGGCCCGGGACTCTGGGGCCAACGTCCTGACTTTC. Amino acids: CASSLARDSGANVLTF.

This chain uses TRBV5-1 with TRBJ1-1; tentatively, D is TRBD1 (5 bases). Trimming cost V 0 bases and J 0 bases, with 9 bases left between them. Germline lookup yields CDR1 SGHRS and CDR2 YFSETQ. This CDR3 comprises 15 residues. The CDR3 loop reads CASSLAEGMNTEAFF. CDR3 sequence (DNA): TGCGCCAGCAGCTTGGCGGAGGGGATGAACACTGAAGCTTTCTTT.

This CDR3 reads CASSQAPQGPTEAFF. The CDR3 bases are TGTGCCAGCAGCCAGGCCCCACAGGGCCCCACTGAAGCTTTCTTT. This rearrangement joins TRBV5-4 to TRBJ1-1, with a weak D call TRBD1 (6 bases). This CDR3 comprises 15 residues. The germline gives CDR1 SGHNT, CDR2 YYREEE (reference sequence). Trimming left V 4 bases short and J 4 bases short, with 17 bases between.

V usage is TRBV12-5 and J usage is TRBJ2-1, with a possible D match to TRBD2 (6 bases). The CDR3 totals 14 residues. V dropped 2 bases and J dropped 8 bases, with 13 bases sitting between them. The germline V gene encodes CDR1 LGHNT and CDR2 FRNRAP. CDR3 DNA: TGTGCTAGTGGTTTGACCCGGAGGGGCGATGAGCAGTTCTTC. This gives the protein CASGLTRRGDEQFF.

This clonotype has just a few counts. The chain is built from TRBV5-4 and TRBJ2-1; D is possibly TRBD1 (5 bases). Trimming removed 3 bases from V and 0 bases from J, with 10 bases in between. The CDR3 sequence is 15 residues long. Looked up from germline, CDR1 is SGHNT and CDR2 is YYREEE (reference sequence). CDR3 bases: TGTGCCAGCAGCTCCGACAGAAGCTCCTACAATGAGCAGTTCTTC. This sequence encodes CASSSDRSSYNEQFF.

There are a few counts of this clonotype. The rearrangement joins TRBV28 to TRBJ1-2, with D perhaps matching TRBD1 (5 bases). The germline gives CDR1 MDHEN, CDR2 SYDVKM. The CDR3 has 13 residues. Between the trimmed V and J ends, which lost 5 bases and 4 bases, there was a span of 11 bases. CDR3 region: CASSPSGTYGYTF. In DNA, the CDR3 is TGTGCCAGCAGTCCTTCCGGGACCTATGGCTACACCTTC.